This T cell receptor beta chain was sequenced in a study of OX40 agonist ivuxolimab in advanced cancers. Sampled blood was obtained at baseline, cycle 4 day 1, and cycle 7 day 1. CDR3 length equals 17 residues. Trimming removed 4 bases from V and 6 bases from J, with 26 bases in between. Germline assignment: CDR1 SGHRS and CDR2 YFSETQ. Whole-study findings and limits: Antigens targeted by the expanded peripheral T cells were not determined.

Sequenced by immunoSEQ multiplex PCR; TCRdb stores in-frame clones only, minus some. The data show some 82,000 clones, around 94% seen once. On this clone itself: Its antigen remains unknown.

The sequencing used CD4+ or CD8+ T cells sorted from blood, collected in a trial of the OX40 agonist ivuxolimab. This receptor was identified in an adult with an advanced solid tumor such as melanoma, head and neck, liver or kidney cancer. The V gene is TRBV5-1, the J gene TRBJ2-7; D is unclear. The CDR3 reads CASSGTDLVGSYSEQYF. The CDR3 nucleotides are TGCGCCAGCAGCGGAACCGACTTAGTTGGGTCTTACTCCGAGCAGTACTTC.